This is a list of T cell receptor beta chains from one sample in a study of long-term antiretroviral therapy in people with HIV. TCRdb's copy holds only in-frame clones and misses some; the assay was immunoSEQ multiplex PCR. Of over 6,500 clones in the sample, around 70% were seen once. The starting material was unsorted PBMCs, obtained 0.1 years before starting antiretroviral therapy. The receptor set was obtained from a man aged 18 to 29 with HIV. Each CDR3 is given with its conserved first and last residue. The D gene is left open where the match is weak. Only some rows state a clone size, as once, few, many or a class for expanded clones.

TGCAGTGCTAGGTGGGGGCCCGAAGCTTTCTTT | CSARWGPEAFF | TRBV20-1 | - | - | TRBJ1-1
TGTGCCAGCAGGGTAGCGGGGTTTAGCACCGGGGAGCTGTTTTTT | CASRVAGFSTGELFF | TRBV28 | - | TRBD2 | TRBJ2-2
TGTGCCAGCAGGGACAGGGGGTACAATGAGCAGTTCTTC | CASRDRGYNEQFF | TRBV2 | - | TRBD1 | TRBJ2-1
TGTGCCAGCAGTTTGTCTAATGAAAAACTGTTTTTT | CASSLSNEKLFF | TRBV28 | - | - | TRBJ1-4
TGTGCCAGCAGCTTGATCGGACAGGGGTGGTCCACCGATGAAGCTTTCTTT | CASSLIGQGWSTDEAFF | TRBV5-4 | - | TRBD1 | TRBJ1-1
TGTGCCAGCAGCCAAGGTTTAGGGGATGAGCAGTTCTTC | CASSQGLGDEQFF | TRBV4-2 | - | - | TRBJ2-1
TGCGCCAGCAGCAGAGACAGGGCAGAGGAGACCCAGTACTTC | CASSRDRAEETQYF | TRBV5-1 | - | TRBD1 | TRBJ2-5
TGTGCCTGGAGTCCCCTAGCCTCCCCAGATACGCAGTATTTT | CAWSPLASPDTQYF | TRBV30 | - | - | TRBJ2-3
TGCGCCAGCAGCTTGGGCAAGCCCGGAAACACCATATATTTT | CASSLGKPGNTIYF | TRBV5-1 | once | - | TRBJ1-3
TGTGCCAGCAGCTTGGTAGCGGGGGGGCTTACGCAGTATTTT | CASSLVAGGLTQYF | TRBV5-6 | - | TRBD2 | TRBJ2-3
TGCGCCAGCAGCTTGGAGACAGGGGACGAGCAGTACTTC | CASSLETGDEQYF | TRBV5-1 | - | TRBD1 | TRBJ2-7
TGTGCCAGCAGTTCGCTCCTCCCCGATTTGACAGGGCAGGCTACCGGGGAGCTGTTTTTT | CASSSLLPDLTGQATGELFF | TRBV27 | - | TRBD1 | TRBJ2-2
TGTGCCAGCGGACAGGGGATTAATGAAAAACTGTTTTTT | CASGQGINEKLFF | TRBV6-1 | - | TRBD1 | TRBJ1-4
TGTGCCAGCACCCCAGACAGGGAAATCGGGGATTATCAGCCCCAGCATTTT | CASTPDREIGDYQPQHF | TRBV21-1 | once | - | TRBJ1-5
TGCGCCAGCAGCTTGTCGGTTGTCTACAATGAGCAGTTCTTC | CASSLSVVYNEQFF | TRBV5-1 | - | - | TRBJ2-1
TGTGCCAGCAGAATAGCGGGGGGGCATTTTGAGCAGTTCTTC | CASRIAGGHFEQFF | TRBV28 | medium-sized | TRBD2 | TRBJ2-1